These 31 T cell receptor beta chains were all obtained from the same sample, sequenced in a study of cytomegalovirus exposure and HLA in healthy donors. Both 60 Vbeta primers and 13 Jbeta primers went into the PCR. Data came from immunoSEQ multiplex PCR; TCRdb stores just in-frame clones and leaves some out. Counted here are about 120,000 clones, 17% occurring once; the ten biggest clones make up about 2.6%. Source material: PBMCs. These receptors were taken from a female donor in good health and CMV-seropositive.

This clone was observed a handful of times. V usage is TRBV4-1 and J usage is TRBJ1-5, with 7 bases fitting TRBD1. Germline V gene data show CDR1 as MGHRA and CDR2 as YSYEKL. Trimming took 4 bases from V and 7 from J; bases not matched to a gene: 13. The CDR3 is 16 residues long. CDR3 in DNA: TGCGCCAGCAGCCTCCCTGGTAGACAGGGAGGCCAGCCCCAGCATTTT. It is translated as CASSLPGRQGGQPQHF.

This clone has only one observation. The J gene is TRBJ2-3, the V gene TRBV25-1; 8 nucleotides align to TRBD2. The V gene's germline CDR1 is MGHDK and CDR2 SYGVNS. The ends lost 5 bases at V and 4 bases at J; junction bases unmatched: 5. The CDR3 runs to 14 residues. The DNA of the CDR3 is TGTGCCAGCAGTAATAGCGGGAACTCAGATACGCAGTATTTT. This gives the protein CASSNSGNSDTQYF. Based on the CDR3 plus reference TRBV25-1 and TRBJ2-3, the full variable domain is EADIYQTPRYLVIGTGKKITLECSQTMGHDKMYWYQQDPGMELHLIHYSYGVNSTEKGDLSSESTVSRIRTEHFPLTLESARPSHTSQYLCASSNSGNSDTQYFGPGTRLTVL.

This clone has just a few counts. This rearrangement joins TRBV25-1 to TRBJ2-7, with 8 positions matching TRBD2. J lost 4 bases, V lost 5 bases, and 4 bases had no gene match. Looked up from germline, CDR1 is MGHDK and CDR2 is SYGVNS. The CDR3 has 13 amino acids. The CDR3 region has the DNA TGTGCCAGCAGTCCGGGACTAGAGTACGAGCAGTACTTC. Encoded protein: CASSPGLEYEQYF.

In its sample, this clone was seen a few times. V and J are TRBV7-9 and TRBJ1-5; the D is unclear. CDR3 size: 15 residues. Trimming took 3 bases from V and 4 from J, leaving 13 bases between them. Germline values: CDR1 SEHNR, CDR2 FQNEAQ (reference sequence). The CDR3 DNA reads TGTGCCAGCAGCTTGGCGTCTAACAGAAATCAGCCCCAGCATTTT. The encoded protein is CASSLASNRNQPQHF.

This CDR3 is CASSLVLAELYEQYF. DNA for the CDR3: TGTGCCAGCAGCTTAGTTTTAGCAGAACTCTACGAGCAGTACTTC. V and J are TRBV7-2 and TRBJ2-7; D not certain. The length of the CDR3 is 15 residues. The V end lost 1 base, the J end lost 3 bases, and 13 bases lay between the germline ends. Germline V lookup: CDR1 SGHTA, CDR2 FQGNSA.

In this sample, this clone turned up a few times. The chain couples TRBV9 to TRBJ1-4; tentatively, D is TRBD1 (6 bases). This CDR3 has 13 amino acids. In germline, CDR1 is SGDLS, CDR2 YYNGEE. Trimming took off 0 bases at V and 8 bases at J, with 8 bases between the two ends. The CDR3 DNA sequence: TGTGCCAGCAGCGTAGACAGGGACGAAAAACTGTTTTTT. Protein sequence: CASSVDRDEKLFF.

This clone was observed a handful of times. CDR3 loop: CASSQAPGLRTDTQYF. In nucleotides, the CDR3 is TGTGCCAGCAGCCAAGCCCCGGGACTCCGCACAGATACGCAGTATTTT. The genes are TRBV4-2 and TRBJ2-3; tentative D call: TRBD2 (6 bases). Germline CDR1 LGHNA, CDR2 YNFKEQ. CDR3 length equals 16 residues. V lost 1 base to trimming and J lost 1 base, with 12 bases between them.

This clone was counted a few times. This rearrangement joins TRBV28 to TRBJ2-7; 10 bases are shared with TRBD2. The germline V gene has CDR1 MDHEN and CDR2 SYDVKM. V shed 5 bases, J shed 3 bases, and the junction held 7 bases outside the gene matches. The CDR3 sequence is 15 residues long. The CDR3 region is CASSETSGWVYEQYF. CDR3 DNA: TGTGCCAGCAGTGAGACTAGCGGGTGGGTCTACGAGCAGTACTTC.

The V and J genes are TRBV5-1 and TRBJ2-7, with TRBD2 matching over 8 bases. J lost 4 bases, V lost 1 base, and 7 bases had no gene match. The CDR3 length is 15 residues. Germline-derived CDR1 and CDR2 are SGHRS and YFSETQ. DNA for the CDR3: TGCGCCAGCAGCTTGTCCAGCGGGAGAATTTACGAGCAGTACTTC. This sequence encodes CASSLSSGRIYEQYF. The entire variable domain, with the rest obtained from reference TRBV5-1 and TRBJ2-7, is as follows: KAGVTQTPRYLIKTRGQQVTLSCSPISGHRSVSWYQQTPGQGLQFLFEYFSETQRNKGNFPGRFSGRQFSNSRSEMNVSTLELGDSALYLCASSLSSGRIYEQYFGPGTRLTVT.

This clone has just a few counts. The chain uses TRBV27 and TRBJ1-5; D is perhaps TRBD1 (5 bases). V was clipped by 7 bases and J by 3 bases, with 13 bases between them. Germline values: CDR1 MNHEY, CDR2 SMNVEV (reference sequence). This CDR3 contains 14 residues. CDR3 DNA sequence: TGTGCCAGCACCCCCCAGGGTACCAATCAGCCCCAGCATTTT. Amino acids: CASTPQGTNQPQHF.

The sample holds a few counts of this clone. J is TRBJ1-4 and V is TRBV28, with TRBD1 as a possible D gene (6 bases). CDR3 length equals 13 residues. Germline V gene lookup returns CDR1 MDHEN and CDR2 SYDVKM. V was trimmed by 8 bases and J by 10 bases, leaving 17 bases between them. The DNA for the CDR3 is TGTGCCAGCCGGGGGGCCGGCTGGAGAAAACTGTTTTTT. This gives the protein CASRGAGWRKLFF.

The rearrangement links TRBV5-1 to TRBJ2-7, with D tentatively TRBD2 (7 bases). In germline, CDR1 is SGHRS, CDR2 YFSETQ. V was pared by 4 bases and J by 2 bases, with 19 bases between. The CDR3 length is 16 residues. CDR3: CASSPGGGQTTYEQYF. The CDR3 region has the DNA TGCGCCAGCAGCCCGGGAGGCGGACAGACAACCTACGAGCAGTACTTC.

This chain connects TRBV5-8 to TRBJ1-1; TRBD1 aligns across 7 bases. Trimming took 4 bases from V and 7 from J; bases not matched to a gene: 16. The germline gives CDR1 SGHTS, CDR2 YDEGEE. The CDR3 spans 16 residues. The CDR3 coding sequence is TGTGCCAGCAGCCCTGAACTCGAACGGACAGGCCTTGAAGCTTTCTTT. Amino acids: CASSPELERTGLEAFF.

This clone was detected a few times. The chain has TRBV19 and TRBJ2-7, with D perhaps matching TRBD1 (7 bases). The germline V gene encodes CDR1 LNHDA and CDR2 SQIVND (reference sequence). This CDR3 has 13 amino acids. V lost 10 bases and J 3 bases, leaving 16 bases between the germline ends. CDR3 DNA sequence: TGTGCCACCAGGGGGGCCACCGTCTACGAGCAGTACTTC. Its translation is CATRGATVYEQYF. Based on the CDR3 plus reference TRBV19 and TRBJ2-7, the full variable domain is DGGITQSPKYLFRKEGQNVTLSCEQNLNHDAMYWYRQDPGQGLRLIYYSQIVNDFQKGDIAEGYSVSREKKESFPLTVTSAQKNPTAFYLCATRGATVYEQYFGPGTRLTVT.

The rearrangement uses TRBV7-2 and TRBJ2-7; D not certain. Germline V gene data show CDR1 as SGHTA and CDR2 as FQGNSA. The V and J ends lost 1 base and 2 bases respectively, with 15 bases between them. CDR3 length: 16 residues. CDR3 sequence (DNA): TGTGCCAGCAGCTTAGTTTGGTCTAGTTCAGCCTACGAGCAGTACTTC. This codes for CASSLVWSSSAYEQYF.

The chain joins TRBV7-2 to TRBJ1-5, with TRBD1 identical over 7 bases. Germline V gives CDR1 SGHTA, CDR2 FQGNSA. Losses at the gene ends were 3 bases for V and 7 bases for J; bases not matched to a gene: 12. The CDR3 is 16 amino acids. For the CDR3, the DNA is TGTGCCAGCAGCTTGACCGGGAAAGGGGGCAGACAGCCCCAGCATTTT. Its protein is CASSLTGKGGRQPQHF.

This clone was observed a few times. The chain combines TRBV18 with TRBJ2-7; a possible D gene is TRBD1 (5 bases). The CDR3 covers 14 residues. Trimming stripped 2 bases from V and 12 bases from J, with 20 bases between. CDR1 and CDR2 from the germline V gene are KGHSH and LQKENI. In DNA form, the CDR3 reads TGTGCCAGCTCACCAACAGGAGCTTCACACTTATTGTACTTC. Translation gives CASSPTGASHLLYF.

This rearrangement joins TRBV5-1 to TRBJ2-3; no firm D call. CDR1 is SGHRS and CDR2 is YFSETQ in the germline V gene. V lost 0 bases and J 8 bases, leaving 19 bases between the germline ends. This CDR3 is built from 16 residues. The CDR3 loop reads CASSLASGGVTATQYF. The CDR3 DNA reads as TGCGCCAGCAGCTTGGCCTCTGGCGGCGTGACGGCTACGCAGTATTTT.

This clone was seen a handful of times. This sequence joins TRBV4-2 and TRBJ2-7; 11 positions agree with TRBD2. Germline trimming cut 2 bases from V and 2 bases from J; bases unmatched to any gene: 8. The CDR3 has 17 residues. Germline V CDR1 and CDR2: LGHNA, YNFKEQ. The CDR3 DNA is TGTGCCAGCAGCCAATTAGAAGGACTAGCGGGCCCCTACGAGCAGTACTTC. This encodes CASSQLEGLAGPYEQYF.

CDR3 amino acids: CASQVDTGELFF. CDR3 in DNA: TGTGCCTCGCAGGTTGACACCGGGGAGCTGTTTTTT. This chain links TRBV28 with TRBJ2-2; no clear D. V lost 11 bases to trimming and J lost 3 bases, with 10 bases between them. Germline V gives CDR1 MDHEN, CDR2 SYDVKM. CDR3 length equals 12 residues. Combining the CDR3 with reference TRBV28 and TRBJ2-2 gives the whole variable domain DVKVTQSSRYLVKRTGEKVFLECVQDMDHENMFWYRQDPGLGLRLIYFSYDVKMKEKGDIPEGYSVSREKKERFSLILESASTNQTSMYLCASQVDTGELFFGEGSRLTVL.

This clone showed up just a few times. This rearrangement joins TRBV4-3 to TRBJ1-1; 7 bases are a match to TRBD1. Trimming cost V 4 bases and J 11 bases; bases outside gene matches: 19. CDR1 LGHNA and CDR2 YSLEER come from the germline V gene. The CDR3 runs 16 residues. The DNA for the CDR3 is TGCGCCAGCAGCCCTCCGTCCCGGGACAGAACGGAGGGGGCTTTCTTT. Amino acids: CASSPPSRDRTEGAFF.

This clone came up a few times. This sequence joins TRBV6-1 and TRBJ1-6; 8 bases are a match to TRBD1. V lost 3 bases to trimming and J lost 1 base; unmatched junction nucleotides: 8. This CDR3 comprises 18 residues. The germline gives CDR1 MNHNS, CDR2 SASEGT. The CDR3 DNA reads TGTGCCAGCAGTGATGCAGGGGGCGGAGGGTCCTATAATTCACCCCTCCACTTT. Protein product: CASSDAGGGGSYNSPLHF.

The chain couples TRBV9 to TRBJ2-5; 15 nucleotides align to TRBD2. This CDR3 region has 14 residues. The germline V gene encodes CDR1 SGDLS and CDR2 YYNGEE. The junction had 4 bases not matched to a gene; V was cut back by 4 bases and J by 9 bases. The CDR3 coding sequence is TGTGCCAGCAGCTCCTGGACTAGCGGGGGGGCCCAGTACTTC. Translating gives CASSSWTSGGAQYF.

CDR3 sequence: CASSFRYRVDTGELFF. The CDR3 nucleotides read TGTGCCAGCAGTTTTCGGTACAGGGTCGACACCGGGGAGCTGTTTTTT. This rearrangement joins TRBV28 to TRBJ2-2; D is possibly TRBD1 (6 bases). In germline, CDR1 is MDHEN, CDR2 SYDVKM. Trimming took 3 bases from V and 3 from J, leaving 14 bases between them. The CDR3 is made up of 16 amino acids. Full variable domain (remainder filled in from reference TRBV28 and TRBJ2-2): DVKVTQSSRYLVKRTGEKVFLECVQDMDHENMFWYRQDPGLGLRLIYFSYDVKMKEKGDIPEGYSVSREKKERFSLILESASTNQTSMYLCASSFRYRVDTGELFFGEGSRLTVL.

The chain employs TRBV9 and TRBJ1-2; D remains ambiguous. The length of the CDR3 is 14 residues. V was clipped by 0 bases and J by 0 bases, with 6 bases between them. Germline V lookup: CDR1 SGDLS, CDR2 YYNGEE. The DNA for the CDR3 is TGTGCCAGCAGCGTAGGGCCTTCTAACTATGGCTACACCTTC. This gives the protein CASSVGPSNYGYTF.

This rearrangement joins TRBV4-1 to TRBJ2-5, with 11 bases matching TRBD1. The CDR3 spans 18 residues. Germline V gene sequence: CDR1 MGHRA, CDR2 YSYEKL. The J segment lost 3 bases and the V segment lost 1 base, leaving 10 bases of the junction unmatched. The CDR3 protein is CASSQAFTGQGVKETQYF. The DNA of the CDR3 is TGCGCCAGCAGCCAAGCATTCACGGGACAGGGGGTAAAAGAGACCCAGTACTTC.

As concerns this clone: Germline and junction disagree at one end, which may indicate a read error. This chain links TRBV4-3 with TRBJ1-2, with 9 bases aligning to TRBD1. Germline values: CDR1 LGHNA, CDR2 YSLEER. CDR3 length: 16 amino acids. DNA for the CDR3: TGCGCCAGCAGACAAGCCGGGACAGGGCCAAACTATGGCTACACCTTC. It encodes CASRQAGTGPNYGYTF.

V usage is TRBV19 and J usage is TRBJ2-5, with D perhaps TRBD1 (6 bases). The CDR3 length is 13 residues. V lost 4 bases, J lost 6 bases, and 12 bases lay in between. CDR1 and CDR2 (germline): LNHDA, SQIVND (reference sequence). CDR3 sequence reads: CASSNMDRQTQYF. The CDR3 DNA reads TGTGCCAGTAGTAATATGGACAGACAGACCCAGTACTTC.

This rearrangement joins TRBV10-3 to TRBJ2-2, with a tentative D call TRBD1 (5 bases). Per germline, CDR1 ENHRY and CDR2 SYGVKD. V dropped 10 bases and J dropped 0 bases, with 12 bases sitting between them. The CDR3 is made up of 14 amino acids. CDR3 nucleotides: TGTGCCACCCGGACACTACCGAACACCGGGGAGCTGTTTTTT. Its protein is CATRTLPNTGELFF.

This clone was seen only a few times. The chain has TRBV4-3 and TRBJ2-5; possibly TRBD2 for D (6 bases). CDR1 LGHNA and CDR2 YSLEER come from the germline V gene. This CDR3 is built from 17 residues. Trimming took 3 bases from V and 1 from J, leaving 18 bases between them. CDR3 loop: CASSQLTNRESQETQYF. The CDR3 DNA reads as TGCGCCAGCAGCCAGCTAACCAACCGGGAGAGCCAAGAGACCCAGTACTTC.

This sequence joins TRBV19 and TRBJ2-1, with D possibly being TRBD1 (6 bases). Germline V gives CDR1 LNHDA, CDR2 SQIVND (reference sequence). The CDR3 is 13 amino acids. The ends were cut back, 2 bases at V and 4 bases at J, with 6 bases in the middle. The DNA for the CDR3 is TGTGCCAGTAGTATAAGGGGGTACAATGAGCAGTTCTTC. Protein sequence: CASSIRGYNEQFF.